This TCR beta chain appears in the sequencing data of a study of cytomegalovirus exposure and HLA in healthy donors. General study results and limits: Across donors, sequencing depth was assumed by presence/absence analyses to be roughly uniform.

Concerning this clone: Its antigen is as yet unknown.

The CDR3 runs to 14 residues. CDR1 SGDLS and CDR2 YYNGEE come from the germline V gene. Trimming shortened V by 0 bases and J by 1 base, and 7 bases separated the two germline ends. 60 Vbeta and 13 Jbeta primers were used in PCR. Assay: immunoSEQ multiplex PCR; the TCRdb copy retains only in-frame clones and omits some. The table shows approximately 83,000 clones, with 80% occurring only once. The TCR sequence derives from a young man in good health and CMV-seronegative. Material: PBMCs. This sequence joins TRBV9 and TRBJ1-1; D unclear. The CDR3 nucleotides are TGTGCCAGCAGCGTAGACTCTGGGAACACTGAAGCTTTCTTT. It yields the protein CASSVDSGNTEAFF.